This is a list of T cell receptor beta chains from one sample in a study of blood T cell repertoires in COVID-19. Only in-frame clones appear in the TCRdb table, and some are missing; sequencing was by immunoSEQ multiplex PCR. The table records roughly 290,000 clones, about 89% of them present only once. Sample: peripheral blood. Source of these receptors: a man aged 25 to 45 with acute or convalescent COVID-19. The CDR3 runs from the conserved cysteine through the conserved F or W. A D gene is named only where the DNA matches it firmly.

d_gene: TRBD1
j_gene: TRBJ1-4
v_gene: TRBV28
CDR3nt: TGTGCCAGCAGTTCGGGACAGGGGTATGAAAAACTGTTTTTT
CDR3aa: CASSSGQGYEKLFF

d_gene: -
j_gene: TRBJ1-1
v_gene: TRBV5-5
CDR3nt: TGTGCCAGCAGCTTTAATACAAACACTGAAGCTTTCTTT
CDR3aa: CASSFNTNTEAFF

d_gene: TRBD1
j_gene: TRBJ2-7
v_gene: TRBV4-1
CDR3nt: TGCGCCAGCAGCCAAGTCCATGGACAGGGGGTCTACGAGCAGTACTTC
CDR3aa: CASSQVHGQGVYEQYF

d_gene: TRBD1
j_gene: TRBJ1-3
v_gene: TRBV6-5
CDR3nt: TGTGCCAGCAGGGGACAGGGCTTCTCTGGAAACACCATATATTTT
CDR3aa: CASRGQGFSGNTIYF

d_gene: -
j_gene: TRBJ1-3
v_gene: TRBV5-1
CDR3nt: TGCGCCAGCCATCGGGAGGGTACCGGAAACACCATATATTTT
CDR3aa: CASHREGTGNTIYF

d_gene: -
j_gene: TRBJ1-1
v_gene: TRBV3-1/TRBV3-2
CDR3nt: TGTGCCAGCACCTCAGGGCGAGCAGCTTTCTTT
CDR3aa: CASTSGRAAFF

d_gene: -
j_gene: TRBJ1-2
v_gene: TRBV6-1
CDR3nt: TGTGCCAGCAGTGAAGCGAGGAAGGGAGTTAACTATGGCTACACCTTC
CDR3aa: CASSEARKGVNYGYTF

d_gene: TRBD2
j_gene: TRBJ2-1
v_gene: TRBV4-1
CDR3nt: TGCGCCAGCAGTATGACCGGGACTAGCGGGATCAGTGAGCAGTTCTTC
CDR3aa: CASSMTGTSGISEQFF

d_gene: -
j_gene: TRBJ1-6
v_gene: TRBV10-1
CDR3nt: TGCGCCAGCAGTGAGGGGGGACACGTCGGATCACCCCTCCACTTT
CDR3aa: CASSEGGHVGSPLHF

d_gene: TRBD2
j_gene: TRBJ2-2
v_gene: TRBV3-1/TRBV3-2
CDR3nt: TGTGCCAGCACTTCCCGCTCGCGGGAGCTCACCGGGGAGCTGTTTTTT
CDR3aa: CASTSRSRELTGELFF

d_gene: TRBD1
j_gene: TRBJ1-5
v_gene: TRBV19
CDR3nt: TGTGCCAGTAGTGTACGCCGGGACAGGGGCGCAGGGCAGCCCCAGCATTTT
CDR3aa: CASSVRRDRGAGQPQHF

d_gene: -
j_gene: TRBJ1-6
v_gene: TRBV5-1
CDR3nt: TGCGCCAGCAGCTTATCGACAGCAAATTCACCCCTCCACTTT
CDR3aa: CASSLSTANSPLHF

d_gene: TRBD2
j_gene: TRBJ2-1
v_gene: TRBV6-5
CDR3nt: TGTGCCAGCAGGGCCAGCGGGGGCCCGTACAATGAGCAGTTCTTC
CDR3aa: CASRASGGPYNEQFF

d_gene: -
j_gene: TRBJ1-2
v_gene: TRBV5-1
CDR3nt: TGCGCCAGCAGCTGGGGGGGTACTGGCTATGGCTACACCTTC
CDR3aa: CASSWGGTGYGYTF

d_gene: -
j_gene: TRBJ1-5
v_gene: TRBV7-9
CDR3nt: TGTGCCAGCAGCTCGGGGGGGGCGTTGGGCAATCAGCCCCAGCATTTT
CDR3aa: CASSSGGALGNQPQHF